This TCR beta chain was captured in a study of T cell responses to AZD1222 COVID-19 vaccine. General study points: Donors, mostly white British, included more females; clonal diversity was possibly underestimated. Seropositive at baseline were only a handful of AZD1222 recipients.

The protocol was immunoSEQ multiplex PCR, while the TCRdb copy is restricted to in-frame clones and leaves out a portion. The table includes roughly 150,000 clones, about 90% detected once. The CDR3 consists of 17 residues. The J segment lost 2 bases and the V segment lost 0 bases, leaving 9 bases of the junction unmatched. CDR1 and CDR2 (germline): MGHRA, YSYEKL. A remark on this clone: Its antigen is as yet unknown.

Here the sequenced sample was peripheral blood, taken 28 days after the second AZD1222 dose. The chain joins TRBV4-1 to TRBJ2-7, with TRBD2 matching 8 bases. The sequence came from an adult who received the AZD1222 COVID-19 vaccine. CDR3 DNA sequence: TGCGCCAGCAGCCAAGATGAATCTAGCGGGCGCACCTACGAGCAGTACTTC. This gives the protein CASSQDESSGRTYEQYF.